The TCR beta chain under discussion was sequenced for a study of blood T cell repertoires in COVID-19. TCRdb's table, derived via immunoSEQ multiplex PCR, lists solely in-frame clones and lacks some. The repertoire consists of 130,000 to 150,000 clones, with 80% to 90% occurring once and the leading ten covering around 2.9%. J lost 5 bases, V lost 4 bases, and 13 bases had no gene match. Germline V gene sequence: CDR1 KGHSH, CDR2 LQKENI. This CDR3 region has 16 residues. The chain is built from TRBV18 and TRBJ2-5; 7 positions match TRBD1. The sequence came from a woman aged 55 to 70 with active COVID-19. The specimen was peripheral blood. In DNA form, the CDR3 reads TGTGCCAGCTCACAACCCGGGACAGAGATATGGGAGACCCAGTACTTC. It is translated as CASSQPGTEIWETQYF. The full variable domain, with the rest looked up from reference TRBV18 and TRBJ2-5, is NAGVMQNPRHLVRRRGQEARLRCSPMKGHSHVYWYRQLPEEGLKFMVYLQKENIIDESGMPKERFSAEFPKEGPSILRIQQVVRGDSAAYFCASSQPGTEIWETQYFGPGTRLLVL.